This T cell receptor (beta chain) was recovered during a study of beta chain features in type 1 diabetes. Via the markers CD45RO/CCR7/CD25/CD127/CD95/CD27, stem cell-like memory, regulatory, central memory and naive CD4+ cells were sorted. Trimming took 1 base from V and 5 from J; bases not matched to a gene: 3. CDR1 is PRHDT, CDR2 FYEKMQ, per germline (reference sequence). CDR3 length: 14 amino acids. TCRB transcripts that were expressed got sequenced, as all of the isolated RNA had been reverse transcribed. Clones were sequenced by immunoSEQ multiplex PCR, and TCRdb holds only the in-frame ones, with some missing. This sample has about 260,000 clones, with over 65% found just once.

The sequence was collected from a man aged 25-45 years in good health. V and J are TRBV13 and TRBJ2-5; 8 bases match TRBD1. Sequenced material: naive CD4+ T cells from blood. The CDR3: CASSLAGGEETQYF. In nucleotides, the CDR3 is TGTGCCAGCAGCTTAGCAGGGGGCGAGGAGACCCAGTACTTC.